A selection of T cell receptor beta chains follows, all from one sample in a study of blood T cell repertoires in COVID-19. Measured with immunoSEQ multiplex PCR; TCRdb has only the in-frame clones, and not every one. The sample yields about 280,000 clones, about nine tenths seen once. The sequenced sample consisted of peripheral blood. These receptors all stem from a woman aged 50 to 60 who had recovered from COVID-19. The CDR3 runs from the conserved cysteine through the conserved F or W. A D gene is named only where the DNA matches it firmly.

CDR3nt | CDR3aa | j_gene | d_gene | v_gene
TGTGCCTGGAGTCGGGACAGCAACTATGGCTACACCTTC | CAWSRDSNYGYTF | TRBJ1-2 | TRBD1 | TRBV30
TGTGCCAGCAGCTTAGCGGGGAGGCAGGCCTGGCAGTACTTC | CASSLAGRQAWQYF | TRBJ2-7 | - | TRBV7-8
TGCGCCAGCAGCTTGGCCATGGAGACCCAGTACTTC | CASSLAMETQYF | TRBJ2-5 | - | TRBV5-1
TGTGCCTGGATGAGGAGAGACGAGCAGTACTTC | CAWMRRDEQYF | TRBJ2-7 | - | TRBV30
TGTGCCTGGATTAAGAGCTCCTATAATTCACCCCTCCACTTT | CAWIKSSYNSPLHF | TRBJ1-6 | - | TRBV30
TGCGCCAGCAGCTTGGTGGCCCCAGGCTCTGGAAACACCATATATTTT | CASSLVAPGSGNTIYF | TRBJ1-3 | - | TRBV5-1
TGTGCCAGCAGTTCACCGGGACTAGCGGTTAGGAGCTCCTACGAGCAGTACTTC | CASSSPGLAVRSSYEQYF | TRBJ2-7 | TRBD2 | TRBV28
TGTGCCTGGTCCCCGGGACAGTACTACGAGCAGTACTTC | CAWSPGQYYEQYF | TRBJ2-7 | TRBD1 | TRBV30
TGTGCCATCAGTGATCGCGGGACAGGGGACCGCTATGGCTACACCTTC | CAISDRGTGDRYGYTF | TRBJ1-2 | TRBD1 | TRBV10-3
TGTGCCAGCAGCTTACTCCAGGGAAACACTGAAGCTTTCTTT | CASSLLQGNTEAFF | TRBJ1-1 | - | TRBV11-2